These 5 T cell receptor beta chains were all obtained from the same sample, sequenced in a study of blood T cell repertoires in COVID-19. TCRdb's copy holds only in-frame clones and misses some; the assay was immunoSEQ multiplex PCR. The sample lists some 97,000 clones, 85% occurring once. Sequencing used peripheral blood. These receptors were taken from a man aged 45-65 years with active or convalescent COVID-19.

This clone was picked up one time. CDR3 nucleotide sequence: TGTGCCAGCAGCGTCCGACAGGGTTCCTCACCCCTCCACTTT. It encodes CASSVRQGSSPLHF. The V call is TRBV9, the J call TRBJ1-6; 7 bases agree with TRBD1. Trimming took 2 bases from V and 10 from J; bases not matched to a gene: 6. Per germline, CDR1 SGDLS and CDR2 YYNGEE. This CDR3 spans 14 amino acids. The full variable domain, completed using reference TRBV9 and TRBJ1-6, is DSGVTQTPKHLITATGQRVTLRCSPRSGDLSVYWYQQSLDQGLQFLIQYYNGEERAKGNILERFSAQQFPDLHSELNLSSLELGDSALYFCASSVRQGSSPLHFGNGTRLTVT.

The chain is built from TRBV30 and TRBJ2-1, with TRBD2 as a possible D gene (6 bases). This CDR3 comprises 16 residues. The V end lost 2 bases, the J end lost 9 bases, and 23 bases lay between the germline ends. CDR1 is GTSNPN and CDR2 is SVGIG in the germline V gene (reference sequence). As DNA, the CDR3 is TGTGCCTGGAGTCCCGCGGGGAGGCCGGGGGTAGGTGAGCAGTTCTTC. Protein: CAWSPAGRPGVGEQFF.

This clone was observed a single time. This rearrangement joins TRBV5-4 to TRBJ2-5; D may be TRBD1 (5 bases). The CDR3 totals 13 residues. Looked up from germline, CDR1 is SGHNT and CDR2 is YYREEE (reference sequence). V lost 2 bases to trimming and J lost 5 bases, with 10 bases between them. The CDR3 sequence is CASSLSKGETQYF. CDR3 DNA sequence: TGTGCCAGCAGCTTATCTAAGGGGGAGACCCAGTACTTC.

V and J are TRBV9 and TRBJ2-5; D possibly corresponds to TRBD1 (6 bases). Germline V gene data show CDR1 as SGDLS and CDR2 as YYNGEE. The CDR3 has 14 amino acids. V was pared by 3 bases and J by 2 bases, with 11 bases between. The chain's CDR3 is CASSGAGEQETQYF. For the CDR3, the DNA is TGTGCCAGCAGCGGGGCAGGGGAGCAAGAGACCCAGTACTTC.

The V gene is TRBV5-5, the J gene TRBJ1-2; a weak D match, TRBD1 (5 bases). V gave up 4 bases and J gave up 3 bases, with 10 bases separating them. The CDR3 sequence is 13 residues long. Per the germline V gene, CDR1 is SGHKS and CDR2 is YYEKEE (reference sequence). The CDR3 sequence is CASSRVQDYGYTF. The CDR3 bases are TGTGCCAGCAGCCGGGTACAGGACTATGGCTACACCTTC.